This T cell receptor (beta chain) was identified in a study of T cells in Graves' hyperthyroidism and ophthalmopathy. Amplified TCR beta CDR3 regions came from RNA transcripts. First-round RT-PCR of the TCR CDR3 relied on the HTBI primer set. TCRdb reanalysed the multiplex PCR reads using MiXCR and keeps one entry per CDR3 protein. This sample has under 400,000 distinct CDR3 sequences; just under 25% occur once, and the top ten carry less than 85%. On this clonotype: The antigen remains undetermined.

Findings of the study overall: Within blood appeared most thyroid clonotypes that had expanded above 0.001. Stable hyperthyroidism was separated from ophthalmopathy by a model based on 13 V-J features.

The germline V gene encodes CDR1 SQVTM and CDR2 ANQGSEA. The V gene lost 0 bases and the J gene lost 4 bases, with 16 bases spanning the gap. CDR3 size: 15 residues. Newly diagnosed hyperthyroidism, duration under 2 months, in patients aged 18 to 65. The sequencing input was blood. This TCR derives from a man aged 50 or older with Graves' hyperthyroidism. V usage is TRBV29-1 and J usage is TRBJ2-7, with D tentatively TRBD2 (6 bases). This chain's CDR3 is CSVEELAEGIYEQYF. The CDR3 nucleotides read TGCAGCGTTGAAGAATTAGCGGAAGGGATTTACGAGCAGTACTTC.